This TCR beta chain is drawn from a study of T cell responses to AZD1222 COVID-19 vaccine. General study findings and limits: Baseline seropositivity occurred in only a handful of AZD1222 recipients. Clonal diversity may have been underestimated in mostly white British donors.

With respect to this clone: Its antigen is still unknown.

Assay: immunoSEQ multiplex PCR; the TCRdb copy retains only in-frame clones and omits some. The sample holds over 100,000 clones, about 88% seen once. In germline, CDR1 is SEHNR, CDR2 FQNEAQ (reference sequence). The CDR3 is 12 amino acids. V shed 9 bases and J shed 6 bases, with 15 bases lying between them. The TCR originated in an adult in good health. The material was peripheral blood, obtained on day 0 of AZD1222 vaccination. This chain joins TRBV7-9 and TRBJ2-7; D may be TRBD1 or TRBD2 (6 bases each). CDR3 nucleotides: TGTGCCAGTGGGACATGGGGGGTCGAGCAGTACTTC. Protein: CASGTWGVEQYF.